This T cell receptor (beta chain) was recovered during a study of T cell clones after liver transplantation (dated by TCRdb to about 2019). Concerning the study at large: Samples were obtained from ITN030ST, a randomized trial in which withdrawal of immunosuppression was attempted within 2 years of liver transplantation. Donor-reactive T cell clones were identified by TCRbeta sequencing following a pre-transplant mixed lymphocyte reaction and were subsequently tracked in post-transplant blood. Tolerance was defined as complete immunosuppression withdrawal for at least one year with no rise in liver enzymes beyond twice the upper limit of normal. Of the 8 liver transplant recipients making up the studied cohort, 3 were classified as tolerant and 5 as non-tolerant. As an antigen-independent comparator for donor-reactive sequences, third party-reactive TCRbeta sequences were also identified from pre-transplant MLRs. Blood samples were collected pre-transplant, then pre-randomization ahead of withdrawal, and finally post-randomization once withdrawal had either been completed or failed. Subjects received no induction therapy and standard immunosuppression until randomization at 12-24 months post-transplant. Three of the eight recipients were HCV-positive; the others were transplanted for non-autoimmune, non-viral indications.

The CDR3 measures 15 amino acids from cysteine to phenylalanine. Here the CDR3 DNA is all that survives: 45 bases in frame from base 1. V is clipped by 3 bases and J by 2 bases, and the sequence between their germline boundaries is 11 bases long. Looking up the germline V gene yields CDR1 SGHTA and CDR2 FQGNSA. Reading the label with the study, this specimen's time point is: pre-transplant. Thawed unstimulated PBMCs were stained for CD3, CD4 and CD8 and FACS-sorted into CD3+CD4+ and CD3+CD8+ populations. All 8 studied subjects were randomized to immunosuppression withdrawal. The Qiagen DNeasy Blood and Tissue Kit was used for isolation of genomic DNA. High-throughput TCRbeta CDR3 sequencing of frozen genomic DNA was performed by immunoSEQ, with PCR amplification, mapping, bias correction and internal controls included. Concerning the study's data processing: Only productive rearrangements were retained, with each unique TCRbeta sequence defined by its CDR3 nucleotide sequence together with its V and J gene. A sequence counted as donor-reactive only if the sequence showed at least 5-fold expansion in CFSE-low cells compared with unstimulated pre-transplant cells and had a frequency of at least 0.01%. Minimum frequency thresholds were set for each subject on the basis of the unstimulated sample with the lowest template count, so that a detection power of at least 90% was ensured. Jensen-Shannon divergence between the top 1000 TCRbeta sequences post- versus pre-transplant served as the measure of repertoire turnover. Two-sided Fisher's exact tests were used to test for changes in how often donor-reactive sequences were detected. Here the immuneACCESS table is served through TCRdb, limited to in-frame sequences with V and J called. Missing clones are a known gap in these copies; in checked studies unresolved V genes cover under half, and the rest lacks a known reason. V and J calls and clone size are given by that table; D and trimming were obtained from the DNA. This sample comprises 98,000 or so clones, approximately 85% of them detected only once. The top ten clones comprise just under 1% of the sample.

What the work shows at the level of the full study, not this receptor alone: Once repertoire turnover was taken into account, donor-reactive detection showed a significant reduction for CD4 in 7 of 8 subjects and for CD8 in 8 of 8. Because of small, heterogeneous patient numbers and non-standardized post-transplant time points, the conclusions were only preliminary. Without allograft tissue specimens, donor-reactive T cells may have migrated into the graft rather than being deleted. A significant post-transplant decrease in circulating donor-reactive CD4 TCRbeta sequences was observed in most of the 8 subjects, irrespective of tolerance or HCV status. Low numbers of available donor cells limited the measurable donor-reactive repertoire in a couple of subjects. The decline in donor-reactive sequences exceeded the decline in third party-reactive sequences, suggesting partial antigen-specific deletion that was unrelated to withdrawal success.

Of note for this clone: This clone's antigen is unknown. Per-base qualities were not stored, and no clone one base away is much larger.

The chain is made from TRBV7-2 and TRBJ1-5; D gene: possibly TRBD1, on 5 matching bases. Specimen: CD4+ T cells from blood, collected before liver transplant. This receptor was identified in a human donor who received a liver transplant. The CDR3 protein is CASSLEEGRNQPQHF. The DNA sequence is TGTGCCAGCAGCTTGGAGGAGGGGCGCAATCAGCCCCAGCATTTT. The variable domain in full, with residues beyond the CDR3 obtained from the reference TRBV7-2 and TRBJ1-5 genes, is GAGVSQSPSNKVTEKGKDVELRCDPISGHTALYWYRQSLGQGLEFLIYFQGNSAPDKSGLPSDRFSAERTGGSVSTLTIQRTQQEDSAVYLCASSLEEGRNQPQHFGDGTRLSIL.